Listed here are 27 T cell receptor beta chains from one sample, sequenced in a study of blood T cell repertoires in COVID-19. Some clones are missing from TCRdb's copy, which holds only in-frame ones; the method was immunoSEQ multiplex PCR. The data hold fewer than 700,000 clones, with roughly 89% observed a single time. Sequencing was performed on peripheral blood. The source of these receptors is a woman in her 50s with COVID-19, enrolled during active disease.

This clone was observed once. V is TRBV19 and J is TRBJ1-5; TRBD1 matches at 9 bases. This CDR3 spans 15 amino acids. Germline V lookup: CDR1 LNHDA, CDR2 SQIVND (reference sequence). V gave up 5 bases and J gave up 7 bases; unmatched junction bases: 9. The CDR3: CASSRDRELGQPQHF. The CDR3 DNA reads TGTGCCAGTAGTCGGGACAGGGAATTGGGGCAGCCCCAGCATTTT.

The V and J genes are TRBV5-5 and TRBJ2-6; perhaps TRBD2 as D (5 bases). Germline CDR1 SGHKS, CDR2 YYEKEE (reference sequence). This CDR3 contains 13 residues. The V end lost 10 bases, the J end lost 0 bases, and 8 bases lay between the germline ends. The CDR3: CASEVSGANVLTF. CDR3 bases: TGTGCCTCGGAGGTCTCTGGGGCCAACGTCCTGACTTTC.

V gene TRBV9 combines with J gene TRBJ2-1, with 10 bases aligning to TRBD2. The CDR3 contains 15 residues. Germline assignment: CDR1 SGDLS and CDR2 YYNGEE. J gave up 5 bases and V 3 bases, and 5 bases lay outside the gene matches. The CDR3 DNA reads as TGTGCCAGCAGCGGATGGCTAGCGGGGGACAATGAGCAGTTCTTC. It specifies CASSGWLAGDNEQFF.

In its sample, this clone was seen once. The chain combines TRBV24-1 with TRBJ1-1; 8 positions match TRBD1. The trim removed 3 bases at V and 2 bases at J, leaving 4 bases unmatched. The CDR3 is 15 residues long. Germline values: CDR1 KGHDR, CDR2 SFDVKD. The CDR3 loop reads CATSDAGQDNTEAFF. The CDR3 DNA follows: TGTGCCACCAGTGATGCGGGACAGGATAACACTGAAGCTTTCTTT.

The V gene is TRBV5-4, the J gene TRBJ2-5, with D perhaps TRBD2 (7 bases). Trimming shortened V by 2 bases and J by 5 bases, and 19 bases separated the two germline ends. Germline CDR1 is SGHNT and CDR2 is YYREEE (reference sequence). This CDR3 comprises 16 residues. CDR3 in amino acids: CASSFPGAGEAETQYF. The CDR3 coding sequence is TGTGCCAGCAGCTTCCCGGGGGCGGGGGAGGCGGAGACCCAGTACTTC.

The chain has TRBV27 and TRBJ2-1; 11 positions match TRBD1. After removal of 5 bases from V and 4 bases from J, the junction contained 4 bases not matched to a gene. The CDR3 extends over 15 amino acids. Germline assignment: CDR1 MNHEY and CDR2 SMNVEV (reference sequence). The CDR3 is CASSGGTGGYNEQFF. CDR3 sequence (DNA): TGTGCCAGCAGTGGCGGGACAGGGGGTTACAATGAGCAGTTCTTC.

This rearrangement joins TRBV5-6 to TRBJ1-1; TRBD1 agrees at 8 bases. The V segment lost 4 bases and the J segment 0 bases; nucleotides outside the gene matches: 5. CDR1 SGHDT and CDR2 YYEEEE come from the germline V gene. The CDR3 runs to 15 residues. The CDR3 region has the DNA TGTGCCAGCAGCCCCGCAGGGGGCCTGAACACTGAAGCTTTCTTT. Its protein product is CASSPAGGLNTEAFF.

The V gene is TRBV4-1, the J gene TRBJ2-7, with TRBD1 matching over 7 bases. The V gene's germline CDR1 is MGHRA and CDR2 YSYEKL. Trimming took 3 bases from V and 3 from J; bases not matched to a gene: 8. The CDR3 sequence is 15 residues long. CDR3 sequence: CASSQGWDSDYEQYF. The CDR3 nucleotides are TGCGCCAGCAGCCAGGGATGGGACAGCGACTACGAGCAGTACTTC.

This clone was seen a handful of times. V and J are TRBV3-1 (or the pseudogene TRBV3-2) and TRBJ1-1; D gene uncertain. Looked up from germline, CDR1 is LGHDT and CDR2 is YNNKEL (reference sequence). The CDR3 is 12 amino acids. V was cut by 7 bases and J by 1 base, with 7 bases left in between. For the CDR3, the DNA is TGTGCCAGCACTCGGGGGAACACTGAAGCTTTCTTT. Protein product: CASTRGNTEAFF.

The rearrangement uses TRBV28 and TRBJ1-2, with TRBD1 matching 8 bases. The CDR3 spans 16 residues. V was pared by 2 bases and J by 5 bases, with 10 bases of the junction left unmatched. Germline values: CDR1 MDHEN, CDR2 SYDVKM. CDR3 amino acids: CASSLPDRGGLYGYTF. CDR3 DNA sequence: TGTGCCAGCAGTTTACCCGACAGGGGCGGTTTGTATGGCTACACCTTC.

The chain recombines TRBV5-1 with TRBJ1-3; D is unresolved. CDR1 is SGHRS and CDR2 is YFSETQ in the germline V gene. This CDR3 region has 17 residues. V lost 0 bases and J lost 1, with 14 bases in between. Here the CDR3 DNA reads TGCGCCAGCAGCTTGGATCACAGAGCCACTTCTGGAAACACCATATATTTT. Amino acids: CASSLDHRATSGNTIYF.

The rearrangement uses TRBV9 and TRBJ2-5, with TRBD2 matching over 7 bases. This CDR3 spans 13 amino acids. Unmatched junction bases numbered 3, after V lost 2 bases and J lost 5 bases. The V gene's germline CDR1 is SGDLS and CDR2 YYNGEE. DNA of the CDR3: TGTGCCAGCAGCGTGGGGGGGAAGGAGACCCAGTACTTC. Translating gives CASSVGGKETQYF.

CDR3 nucleotides: TGCGCCAGCAGCCGCGGGTTCGGGACAGATACGCAGTATTTT. Its protein is CASSRGFGTDTQYF. V usage is TRBV5-1 and J usage is TRBJ2-3; maybe TRBD2 (5 bases). V lost 4 bases, J lost 3 bases, and 12 bases lay in between. Germline V gives CDR1 SGHRS, CDR2 YFSETQ. The CDR3 consists of 14 residues. Looking up the rest from reference TRBV5-1 and TRBJ2-3 gives the full variable domain: KAGVTQTPRYLIKTRGQQVTLSCSPISGHRSVSWYQQTPGQGLQFLFEYFSETQRNKGNFPGRFSGRQFSNSRSEMNVSTLELGDSALYLCASSRGFGTDTQYFGPGTRLTVL.

This chain links TRBV5-1 with TRBJ2-7; 7 bases map to TRBD1. Germline V gene lookup returns CDR1 SGHRS and CDR2 YFSETQ. This CDR3 comprises 14 residues. Trimming at V came to 5 bases and at J to 4 bases, leaving 9 bases not matched to a gene. As DNA, the CDR3 is TGCGCCAGCAGTCCTGGGGACAGTCTATACGAGCAGTACTTC. Translated: CASSPGDSLYEQYF.

CDR3 nucleotides: TGTGCCAGCAGGGCGGCTGGCTACACCTTC. Amino acids: CASRAAGYTF. This chain uses TRBV2 with TRBJ1-2; no definite D call. Per germline, CDR1 SNHLY and CDR2 FYNNEI. V shed 6 bases and J shed 7 bases, with 6 bases lying between them. The CDR3 extends over 10 amino acids. Drawing the rest from reference TRBV2 and TRBJ1-2, the complete variable domain is EPEVTQTPSHQVTQMGQEVILRCVPISNHLYFYWYRQILGQKVEFLVSFYNNEISEKSEIFDDQFSVERPDGSNFTLKIRSTKLEDSAMYFCASRAAGYTFGSGTRLTVV.

The V call is TRBV19, the J call TRBJ1-1; tentatively, D is TRBD1 (6 bases). V dropped 6 bases and J dropped 2 bases, with 13 bases sitting between them. The CDR3 runs 14 residues. Looked up from germline, CDR1 is LNHDA and CDR2 is SQIVND (reference sequence). The CDR3 DNA reads TGTGCCAGTAGACATTGGACAGTAAACACTGAAGCTTTCTTT. Protein product: CASRHWTVNTEAFF.

The rearrangement joins TRBV11-2 to TRBJ1-6, with a tentative D call TRBD1 (6 bases). The CDR3 consists of 16 residues. Germline V gene lookup returns CDR1 SGHAT and CDR2 FQNNGV. The V end lost 7 bases, the J end lost 0 bases, and 13 bases lay between the germline ends. In DNA form, the CDR3 reads TGTGCCAGCACCCAGGGGATTAGCTCCTATAATTCACCCCTCCACTTT. Its protein is CASTQGISSYNSPLHF.

The count of this clone is one. This chain uses TRBV19 with TRBJ2-7; D is possibly TRBD2 (5 bases). V was pared by 3 bases and J by 5 bases, with 14 bases between. The CDR3 totals 14 residues. The germline V gene has CDR1 LNHDA and CDR2 SQIVND (reference sequence). The CDR3 region is CASSIGTREHEQYF. In DNA, the CDR3 is TGTGCCAGTAGTATCGGTACGAGGGAACACGAGCAGTACTTC.

The V gene is TRBV5-6, the J gene TRBJ1-2, with 12 bases that match TRBD1. With V trimmed by 4 bases and J by 0 bases, 7 bases remained unmatched. The V gene's germline CDR1 is SGHDT and CDR2 YYEEEE. The CDR3 covers 17 residues. As DNA, the CDR3 is TGTGCCAGCAGCCCCGGGACAGGGGGCTTTTCTAACTATGGCTACACCTTC. It translates to CASSPGTGGFSNYGYTF.

CDR3 DNA: TGCGCCAGCAGCCACCCGGGACAGGGGAATGAAAAACTGTTTTTT. Translation: CASSHPGQGNEKLFF. The chain carries TRBV4-1 and TRBJ1-4; 10 nucleotides agree with TRBD1. Per the germline V gene, CDR1 is MGHRA and CDR2 is YSYEKL. The CDR3 has 15 residues. V lost 3 bases to trimming and J lost 5 bases; unmatched junction nucleotides: 3.

CDR3 region: CASREENLPYEQYF. In DNA form, the CDR3 reads TGTGCCAGCAGAGAGGAGAACTTGCCCTACGAGCAGTACTTC. V usage is TRBV28 and J usage is TRBJ2-7; no firm D call. Germline CDR1 is MDHEN and CDR2 is SYDVKM. V was pared by 6 bases and J by 2 bases, with 14 bases between. The CDR3 extends over 14 amino acids.

The chain recombines TRBV6-5 with TRBJ1-2, with a tentative D call TRBD1 (6 bases). This CDR3 spans 15 amino acids. V lost 6 bases to trimming and J lost 2 bases, with 16 bases between them. Germline V lookup: CDR1 MNHEY, CDR2 SVGAGI. DNA for the CDR3: TGTGCCAGCAGAGATACCGGGACATCGAACTATGGCTACACCTTC. This encodes CASRDTGTSNYGYTF.

The J gene is TRBJ2-2, the V gene TRBV9; D not certain. This CDR3 region has 16 residues. The ends were cut back, 0 bases at V and 0 bases at J, with 9 bases in the middle. CDR1 is SGDLS, CDR2 YYNGEE, per germline. The chain's CDR3 is CASSVAATTNTGELFF. Here the CDR3 DNA reads TGTGCCAGCAGCGTAGCCGCAACTACGAACACCGGGGAGCTGTTTTTT.

The J gene is TRBJ1-1, the V gene TRBV9; D gene ambiguous. CDR3 size: 14 residues. V was shortened by 7 bases and J by 4 bases, with 17 bases between the two germline ends. The germline gives CDR1 SGDLS, CDR2 YYNGEE. The CDR3 nucleotides read TGTGCCAGCGCCCCAATCGGCGGAATCACTGAAGCTTTCTTT. Its protein product is CASAPIGGITEAFF.

The chain joins TRBV5-4 to TRBJ2-1, with 8 nucleotides matching TRBD2. V gave up 7 bases and J gave up 9 bases; unmatched junction bases: 6. Germline lookup yields CDR1 SGHNT and CDR2 YYREEE (reference sequence). This CDR3 is 12 amino acids long. The CDR3, as DNA: TGTGCCAGCGGGACTAGTGTCGGTGAGCAGTTCTTC. Translation gives CASGTSVGEQFF.

This sequence joins TRBV24-1 and TRBJ2-7; a weak D match, TRBD1 (6 bases). The CDR3 runs 15 residues. The V end lost 6 bases, the J end lost 2 bases, and 16 bases lay between the germline ends. Germline values: CDR1 KGHDR, CDR2 SFDVKD. CDR3 DNA sequence: TGTGCCACCAGTCCCCTCAGGACAGTGACCTACGAGCAGTACTTC. It encodes CATSPLRTVTYEQYF.

This sequence joins TRBV13 and TRBJ2-3; the match to TRBD1 covers 7 bases. The CDR3 contains 15 residues. Germline CDR1 is PRHDT and CDR2 is FYEKMQ (reference sequence). V trimming: 5 bases; J trimming: 4 bases; junction bases outside the gene matches: 9. The CDR3 sequence: CASSPPTGKADTQYF. Written as DNA, the CDR3 is TGTGCCAGCAGCCCACCGACAGGGAAGGCAGATACGCAGTATTTT.